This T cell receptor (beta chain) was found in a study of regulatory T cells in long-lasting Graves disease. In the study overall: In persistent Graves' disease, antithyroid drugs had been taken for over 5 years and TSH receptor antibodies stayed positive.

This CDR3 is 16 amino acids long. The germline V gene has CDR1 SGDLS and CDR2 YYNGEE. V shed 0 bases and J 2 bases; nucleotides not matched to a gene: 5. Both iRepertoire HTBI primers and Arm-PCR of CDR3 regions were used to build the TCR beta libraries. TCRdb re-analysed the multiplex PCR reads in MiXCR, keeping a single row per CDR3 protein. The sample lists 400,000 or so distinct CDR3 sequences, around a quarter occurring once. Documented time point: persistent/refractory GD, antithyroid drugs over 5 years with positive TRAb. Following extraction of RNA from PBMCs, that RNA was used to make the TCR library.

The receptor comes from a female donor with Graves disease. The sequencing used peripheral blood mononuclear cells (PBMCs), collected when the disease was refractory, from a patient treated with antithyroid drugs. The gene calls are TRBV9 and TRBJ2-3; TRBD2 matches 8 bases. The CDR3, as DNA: TGTGCCAGCAGCGTAGAACCTAGCGGGCCCACAGATACGCAGTATTTT. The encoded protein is CASSVEPSGPTDTQYF.